These 10 T cell receptor beta chains were all obtained from the same sample, sequenced in a study of human T cells and chemical hapten exposure. The time point was: patch test 2, 6 weeks after DPC sensitization. Sample treatment: therapeutic diphenylcyclopropenone sensitization with weekly scalp DPC. From the RACE reads, TCRdb called clonotypes with MiXCR, one entry per CDR3 protein. The sample lists over 70,000 distinct CDR3 sequences; approximately 9% were seen once. Here the sequenced sample was whole blood, taken in connection with sensitization to the hapten diphenylcyclopropenone (DPC). The receptors derive from a woman between 50 and 59 years old with alopecia areata. Some clones in this sample may be carry-over from other donors' samples.

There are many counts of this clonotype. The chain carries TRBV9 and TRBJ1-2; the D is unclear. Germline assignment: CDR1 SGDLS and CDR2 YYNGEE. This CDR3 comprises 11 residues. The V and J ends lost 3 bases and 8 bases respectively, with 8 bases between them. CDR3 sequence: CASSGAYGYTF. The CDR3 DNA reads TGTGCCAGCAGCGGAGCGTACGGCTACACCTTC. The complete variable domain, with remaining parts taken from reference TRBV9 and TRBJ1-2, reads DSGVTQTPKHLITATGQRVTLRCSPRSGDLSVYWYQQSLDQGLQFLIQYYNGEERAKGNILERFSAQQFPDLHSELNLSSLELGDSALYFCASSGAYGYTFGSGTRLTVV.

The chain employs TRBV12-3 or TRBV12-4 and TRBJ2-1, with unresolved D. Between the trimmed V and J ends, which lost 3 bases and 4 bases, there was a span of 4 bases. The CDR3 is 12 amino acids. CDR3 loop: CASSFGYNEQFF. Written as DNA, the CDR3 is TGTGCCAGCAGTTTTGGTTACAATGAGCAGTTCTTC.

This chain joins TRBV28 and TRBJ2-5; D is possibly TRBD1 or TRBD2 (6 bases each). Trimming took off 5 bases at V and 4 bases at J, with 17 bases between the two ends. The CDR3 length is 15 residues. Germline V gene lookup returns CDR1 MDHEN and CDR2 SYDVKM. The CDR3, as DNA: TGTGCCAGCAGTCTGTGGGACGAGGGGGGAGAGACCCAGTACTTC. This codes for CASSLWDEGGETQYF.

The sample holds a few counts of this clonotype. The chain carries TRBV25-1 and TRBJ2-1, with 8 nucleotides matching TRBD2. Trimming cost V 5 bases and J 2 bases; bases outside gene matches: 2. There are 14 residues in the CDR3. The germline V gene has CDR1 MGHDK and CDR2 SYGVNS. CDR3 sequence: CASSREGAYNEQFF. DNA of the CDR3: TGTGCCAGCAGTCGGGAGGGAGCCTACAATGAGCAGTTCTTC.

On this clonotype: A much larger clone differs from this one at a single base, so this may be a read error. The V call is TRBV12-3 or TRBV12-4, the J call TRBJ1-5; TRBD1 agrees at 7 bases. This CDR3 spans 14 amino acids. DNA for the CDR3: TGTGCCAGCAGAGACAGGGATAGCAATAAGCCCCAGCATTTT. Encoded protein: CASRDRDSNKPQHF.

This clonotype was detected many times. V is TRBV7-9 and J is TRBJ1-5; D gene unclear. V lost 4 bases, J lost 6 bases, and 16 bases lay in between. This CDR3 is built from 15 residues. CDR1 is SEHNR and CDR2 is FQNEAQ in the germline V gene (reference sequence). The CDR3 here is CASSYSIEGGQPQHF. CDR3 nucleotides: TGTGCCAGCAGCTACTCGATAGAGGGAGGTCAGCCCCAGCATTTT.

This clonotype turned up a few times. The chain has TRBV6-5 and TRBJ2-1; 7 bases are shared with TRBD1. V trimming: 6 bases; J trimming: 4 bases; junction bases outside the gene matches: 9. Germline V gene sequence: CDR1 MNHEY, CDR2 SVGAGI. The length of the CDR3 is 15 residues. This chain's CDR3 is CASSPFTGAYNEQFF. CDR3 bases: TGTGCCAGCAGCCCCTTTACAGGGGCGTACAATGAGCAGTTCTTC.

This clonotype has ten or more counts. The V call is TRBV7-8, the J call TRBJ1-1; 10 positions match TRBD1. Germline assignment: CDR1 SGHVS and CDR2 FQNEAQ. The CDR3 sequence is 16 residues long. V shed 5 bases, J shed 1 base, and the junction held 7 bases outside the gene matches. CDR3: CASSRRTGGPNTEAFF. The CDR3 region has the DNA TGTGCCAGCAGCCGGAGGACAGGGGGTCCGAACACTGAAGCTTTCTTT.

In this sample, this clonotype turned up many times. This rearrangement joins TRBV14 to TRBJ2-1; no firm D call. V was pared by 4 bases and J by 9 bases, with 13 bases between. CDR3 length: 13 residues. The germline V gene has CDR1 SGHDN and CDR2 FVKESK. CDR3 bases: TGTGCCAGCAGCCTAAGTTGGAATAGTGAGCAGTTCTTC. The encoded protein is CASSLSWNSEQFF.

This clonotype was found a few times. The V call is TRBV2, the J call TRBJ1-5; D is undetermined. Germline CDR1 is SNHLY and CDR2 is FYNNEI. The V and J ends lost 5 bases and 14 bases respectively, with 22 bases between them. The CDR3 sequence is 14 residues long. The DNA for the CDR3 is TGTGCCAGCAGTTCGGCCATTCTTAATCAGCCGGAGCATTTT. It codes for CASSSAILNQPEHF.